The sequence of this T cell receptor beta chain was determined in a study of beta chain features in type 1 diabetes. Overall study context: Healthy donors resembled patients in age, gender and cell yields.

The V gene lost 2 bases and the J gene lost 0 bases, with 8 bases spanning the gap. This CDR3 region has 14 residues. CDR1 is SGDLS, CDR2 YYNGEE, per germline. The entirety of the isolated RNA underwent reverse transcription, so expressed TCRB transcripts were sequenced. Measured with immunoSEQ multiplex PCR; TCRdb has only the in-frame clones, and not every one. The sample yields under 500,000 clones, about 32% seen once. As to this clone: Distinct nucleotide sequences in the sample also encode this CDR3.

Sequenced sample: naive CD4+ T cells from blood. This chain connects TRBV9 to TRBJ1-1; possibly TRBD1 for D (6 bases). The source is a man younger than 35 in good health. CDR3 in amino acids: CASSVGQMNTEAFF. In nucleotides, the CDR3 is TGTGCCAGCAGCGTTGGACAGATGAACACTGAAGCTTTCTTT.